The 29 T cell receptor beta chains listed next were all sequenced from one sample in a study of OX40 agonist ivuxolimab in advanced cancers. TCRdb keeps only in-frame clones here, not all; method: immunoSEQ multiplex PCR. This sample yields fewer than 120,000 clones, of which approximately 89% are seen a single time; approximately 0.29% belongs to the top ten. Sequencing used CD4+ or CD8+ T cells sorted from blood, obtained in a trial of the OX40 agonist ivuxolimab. Receptor source: an adult with an advanced solid tumor such as melanoma, head and neck, liver or kidney cancer.

The rearrangement uses TRBV11-1 and TRBJ2-3; weak D call: TRBD2 (6 bases). Germline loops: CDR1 SGHAT, CDR2 FQDESV (reference sequence). The CDR3 extends over 15 amino acids. Deletions cut 2 bases from V and 0 bases from J, with 9 bases between. The CDR3 DNA sequence: TGTGCCAGCAGCTTATACGGGACTAGCACAGATACGCAGTATTTT. Amino acid sequence: CASSLYGTSTDTQYF. Complete variable domain (other parts from reference TRBV11-1 and TRBJ2-3): EAEVAQSPRYKITEKSQAVAFWCDPISGHATLYWYRQILGQGPELLVQFQDESVVDDSQLPKDRFSAERLKGVDSTLKIQPAELGDSAMYLCASSLYGTSTDTQYFGPGTRLTVL.

This clone was recorded only once. The rearrangement joins TRBV28 to TRBJ1-2; no firm D call. The germline gives CDR1 MDHEN, CDR2 SYDVKM. There are 12 residues in the CDR3. V was pared by 5 bases and J by 1 base, with 5 bases between. The CDR3 loop is CASSQNNYGYTF. The CDR3 DNA reads TGTGCCAGCAGTCAGAATAACTATGGCTACACCTTC.

The chain combines TRBV7-9 with TRBJ2-5, with 12 nucleotides matching TRBD2. The CDR3 spans 16 residues. Germline CDR1 SEHNR, CDR2 FQNEAQ (reference sequence). Trimming cost V 4 bases and J 0 bases; bases outside gene matches: 3. The CDR3 reads CASSSTSGGYQETQYF. DNA for the CDR3: TGTGCCAGCAGCTCTACTAGCGGGGGGTACCAAGAGACCCAGTACTTC.

The chain has TRBV18 and TRBJ1-1, with unresolved D. The germline V and J ends were trimmed by 5 bases and 1 base, with 8 bases remaining between them. This CDR3 is 13 amino acids long. Germline CDR1 and CDR2: KGHSH and LQKENI. The CDR3 region is CASSSGRNTEAFF. In DNA form, the CDR3 reads TGTGCCAGCTCATCAGGACGGAACACTGAAGCTTTCTTT.

V gene TRBV7-2 combines with J gene TRBJ2-3; 12 nucleotides align to TRBD2. V lost 4 bases to trimming and J lost 5 bases; unmatched junction nucleotides: 7. The CDR3 consists of 16 residues. CDR1 and CDR2 (germline): SGHTA, FQGNSA. The CDR3 reads CASSSQTSGSGDTQYF. The DNA for the CDR3 is TGTGCCAGCAGCTCCCAGACTAGCGGGAGCGGAGATACGCAGTATTTT.

This chain uses TRBV5-8 with TRBJ2-3; tentative D call: TRBD2 (5 bases). The germline V gene has CDR1 SGHTS and CDR2 YDEGEE. V gave up 0 bases and J gave up 1 base, with 15 bases separating them. The CDR3 loop spans 17 amino acids. CDR3 nucleotides: TGTGCCAGCAGCTTGGGCTCATATCTGGGAGGCACAGATACGCAGTATTTT. It is translated as CASSLGSYLGGTDTQYF.

V usage is TRBV4-3 and J usage is TRBJ1-2, with D uncertain. The V and J ends lost 1 base and 3 bases respectively, with 12 bases between them. Germline lookup yields CDR1 LGHNA and CDR2 YSLEER. The CDR3 loop spans 15 amino acids. CDR3 bases: TGCGCCAGCAGCCAAGCTCCTGACACTCACTATGGCTACACCTTC. Translated: CASSQAPDTHYGYTF.

The chain recombines TRBV27 with TRBJ2-1; D is unresolved. The ends were cut back, 8 bases at V and 1 base at J, with 12 bases in the middle. Per germline, CDR1 MNHEY and CDR2 SMNVEV (reference sequence). CDR3 length equals 14 residues. CDR3: CASSRAFSYNEQFF. Here the CDR3 DNA reads TGTGCCAGCTCCCGGGCGTTTTCCTACAATGAGCAGTTCTTC.

The gene calls are TRBV11-2 and TRBJ2-5; weak D call: TRBD2 (5 bases). V shed 5 bases and J shed 5 bases, with 12 bases lying between them. CDR1 is SGHAT and CDR2 is FQNNGV in the germline V gene. The CDR3 is 13 residues long. The CDR3 region is CASSEREWETQYF. The CDR3 bases are TGTGCCAGCAGCGAACGGGAATGGGAGACCCAGTACTTC.

In DNA, the CDR3 is TGTGCCAGCAGCTTAGTGGGGACTAGCGGAAGCTCCTACGAGCAGTACTTC. It yields the protein CASSLVGTSGSSYEQYF. This rearrangement joins TRBV7-2 to TRBJ2-7; TRBD2 agrees at 11 bases. The CDR3 runs 17 residues. Germline V gene sequence: CDR1 SGHTA, CDR2 FQGNSA. Trimming took 1 base from V and 0 from J; bases not matched to a gene: 5.

This chain joins TRBV7-2 and TRBJ1-2; D remains ambiguous. The CDR3 consists of 13 residues. Germline lookup yields CDR1 SGHTA and CDR2 FQGNSA. The germline V and J ends were trimmed by 6 bases and 8 bases, with 16 bases remaining between them. CDR3 protein: CASSLPEGRGYTF. Written as DNA, the CDR3 is TGTGCCAGCAGTCTCCCGGAGGGTAGGGGCTACACCTTC.

The chain combines TRBV6-1 with TRBJ1-5; D is ambiguous. Germline V gene sequence: CDR1 MNHNS, CDR2 SASEGT. Trimming stripped 8 bases from V and 7 bases from J, with 6 bases between. The CDR3 sequence is 10 residues long. The CDR3 DNA is TGTGCCAGCGATTTCCAGCCCCAGCATTTT. Translation: CASDFQPQHF.

The count of this clone is one. The chain has TRBV30 and TRBJ2-1; tentative D call: TRBD1 (6 bases). With 7 bases removed from V and 9 bases from J, the gap between germline ends came to 13 bases. Germline V gene sequence: CDR1 GTSNPN, CDR2 SVGIG (reference sequence). The CDR3 is made up of 11 amino acids. The CDR3 nucleotides are TGTGCCTTCAAGGGGGTAGGTGAGCAGTTCTTC. Protein product: CAFKGVGEQFF.

V is TRBV6-6 and J is TRBJ1-4; D is undetermined. The germline V gene has CDR1 MNHNY and CDR2 SVGAGI (reference sequence). This CDR3 spans 16 amino acids. V was shortened by 0 bases and J by 0 bases, with 8 bases between the two germline ends. CDR3 DNA: TGTGCCAGCAGTTACTCGGCCGGGGCAACTAATGAAAAACTGTTTTTT. The encoded protein is CASSYSAGATNEKLFF.

The V gene is TRBV11-3, the J gene TRBJ2-1; tentatively, D is TRBD2 (6 bases). Trimming removed 3 bases at V and 5 bases at J, with 11 bases between. The CDR3 extends over 14 amino acids. Looked up from germline, CDR1 is SGHNT and CDR2 is YENEEA. The CDR3 loop is CASSFRSGDNEQFF. CDR3 nucleotides: TGTGCCAGCAGCTTTCGCTCGGGAGACAATGAGCAGTTCTTC.

This chain links TRBV7-3 with TRBJ2-2, with no clear D. This CDR3 region has 18 residues. Trimming took off 5 bases at V and 2 bases at J, with 21 bases between the two ends. The germline V gene has CDR1 SGHTA and CDR2 FQGTGA. CDR3: CASSPGSIPYNNTGELFF. The CDR3 region has the DNA TGTGCCAGCAGCCCCGGTAGTATTCCATATAATAACACCGGGGAGCTGTTTTTT.

The genes are TRBV4-3 and TRBJ1-1; TRBD1 matches 7 bases. J lost 1 base, V lost 0 bases, and 5 bases had no gene match. The germline V gene has CDR1 LGHNA and CDR2 YSLEER. The CDR3 has 16 residues. The CDR3 DNA reads as TGCGCCAGCAGCCAAGATGACAGGACAGGGAACACTGAAGCTTTCTTT. Amino acids: CASSQDDRTGNTEAFF.

This clone was counted between two and nine times. The chain recombines TRBV25-1 with TRBJ2-1; D is unclear. CDR1 and CDR2 (germline): MGHDK, SYGVNS. The CDR3 totals 12 residues. Trimming took 2 bases from V and 9 from J, leaving 8 bases between them. CDR3 loop: CASSEVVGEQFF. The CDR3 DNA follows: TGTGCCAGCAGTGAAGTAGTAGGTGAGCAGTTCTTC.

The V and J genes are TRBV7-2 and TRBJ1-2; 7 bases are shared with TRBD1. Germline values: CDR1 SGHTA, CDR2 FQGNSA. Trimming at V came to 3 bases and at J to 6 bases, leaving 4 bases not matched to a gene. The CDR3 contains 13 residues. The CDR3 bases are TGTGCCAGCAGCTTTTCCAGGGGGAATGGCTACACCTTC. Amino acids: CASSFSRGNGYTF. The full variable domain, completed using reference TRBV7-2 and TRBJ1-2, is GAGVSQSPSNKVTEKGKDVELRCDPISGHTALYWYRQSLGQGLEFLIYFQGNSAPDKSGLPSDRFSAERTGGSVSTLTIQRTQQEDSAVYLCASSFSRGNGYTFGSGTRLTVV.

The V gene is TRBV28, the J gene TRBJ2-7; TRBD1 matches 9 bases. The CDR3 runs to 16 residues. Germline V gene data show CDR1 as MDHEN and CDR2 as SYDVKM. The V segment lost 5 bases and the J segment 2 bases; nucleotides outside the gene matches: 10. The CDR3 is CASSEDRDRVTYEQYF. The CDR3 region has the DNA TGTGCCAGCAGTGAAGACCGGGACAGGGTTACCTACGAGCAGTACTTC. The full variable domain, in which reference TRBV28 and TRBJ2-7 provide the parts outside the CDR3, is DVKVTQSSRYLVKRTGEKVFLECVQDMDHENMFWYRQDPGLGLRLIYFSYDVKMKEKGDIPEGYSVSREKKERFSLILESASTNQTSMYLCASSEDRDRVTYEQYFGPGTRLTVT.

This clone has just one count. The chain has TRBV7-8 and TRBJ2-4, with 10 bases identical to TRBD1. The CDR3 is 13 amino acids. Germline-derived CDR1 and CDR2 are SGHVS and FQNEAQ. Trimming cost V 5 bases and J 8 bases; bases outside gene matches: 3. CDR3 nucleotides: TGTGCCAGCAGCGTGGACAGGGGGGACATTCAGTACTTC. Translation: CASSVDRGDIQYF.

The chain recombines TRBV9 with TRBJ1-1; D is uncertain. The CDR3 runs to 14 residues. Looked up from germline, CDR1 is SGDLS and CDR2 is YYNGEE. Trimming stripped 0 bases from V and 0 bases from J, with 6 bases between. The DNA of the CDR3 is TGTGCCAGCAGCGTAGACAACCTGAACACTGAAGCTTTCTTT. This gives the protein CASSVDNLNTEAFF.

This clone was recorded once. The CDR3 protein is CASSLGDPHPQYF. For the CDR3, the DNA is TGTGCCAGCAGTTTAGGCGATCCTCATCCCCAGTACTTC. V gene TRBV27 combines with J gene TRBJ2-5; no definite D call. Trimming took off 2 bases at V and 9 bases at J, with 13 bases between the two ends. The V gene's germline CDR1 is MNHEY and CDR2 SMNVEV (reference sequence). The CDR3 length is 13 residues.

The chain is built from TRBV30 and TRBJ1-5, with TRBD1 as a possible D gene (6 bases). The CDR3 is 15 amino acids. Germline V lookup: CDR1 GTSNPN, CDR2 SVGIG (reference sequence). The V end was cut by 6 bases, the J end by 4 bases, with 19 bases between. The CDR3 loop is CACSQGLKTNQPQHF. The CDR3 nucleotides read TGTGCCTGCTCTCAGGGGCTGAAGACTAATCAGCCCCAGCATTTT. Full variable domain (rest looked up from reference TRBV30 and TRBJ1-5): SQTIHQWPATLVQPVGSPLSLECTVEGTSNPNLYWYRQAAGRGLQLLFYSVGIGQISSEVPQNLSASRPQDRQFILSSKKLLLSDSGFYLCACSQGLKTNQPQHFGDGTRLSIL.

This rearrangement joins TRBV5-4 to TRBJ2-5; D is unresolved. CDR1 is SGHNT, CDR2 YYREEE, per germline (reference sequence). The CDR3 is 13 residues long. Trimming left V 2 bases short and J 5 bases short, with 10 bases between. CDR3 amino acids: CASSLRSEETQYF. The CDR3 DNA sequence: TGTGCCAGCAGCTTACGGTCTGAGGAGACCCAGTACTTC.

This clone has just a few counts. This chain connects TRBV15 to TRBJ2-4; D perhaps matches TRBD1 (5 bases). The germline V gene encodes CDR1 LNHNV and CDR2 YYDKDF (reference sequence). Trimming took 0 bases from V and 7 from J, leaving 16 bases between them. The CDR3 loop spans 16 amino acids. CDR3 loop: CATSRDLRAGRNIQYF. CDR3 nucleotides: TGTGCCACCAGCAGAGATCTCCGGGCAGGGCGGAACATTCAGTACTTC.

The chain carries TRBV30 and TRBJ1-2, with a tentative D call TRBD1 (6 bases). The CDR3 sequence is 9 residues long. Germline-derived CDR1 and CDR2 are GTSNPN and SVGIG (reference sequence). This CDR3 is CATGAGYTF. Here the CDR3 DNA reads TGTGCTACGGGGGCGGGCTACACCTTC.

The chain couples TRBV28 to TRBJ1-2, with D hard to call. Germline CDR1 reads MDHEN; CDR2 reads SYDVKM. The CDR3 covers 12 residues. V was clipped by 5 bases and J by 9 bases, with 13 bases between them. This CDR3 is CASSAEERRYTF. CDR3 in DNA: TGTGCCAGCAGTGCAGAGGAAAGGCGCTACACCTTC.

This chain connects TRBV7-3 to TRBJ1-3, with TRBD1 as a possible D gene (5 bases). V was cut by 6 bases and J by 4 bases, with 16 bases left in between. The CDR3 consists of 15 residues. CDR1 and CDR2 (germline): SGHTA, FQGTGA. CDR3 nucleotides: TGTGCCAGCAGTACCGGGGCGGGGACCGGAAACACCATATATTTT. Translated, it gives CASSTGAGTGNTIYF. Complete variable domain (other parts from reference TRBV7-3 and TRBJ1-3): GAGVSQTPSNKVTEKGKYVELRCDPISGHTALYWYRQSLGQGPEFLIYFQGTGAADDSGLPNDRFFAVRPEGSVSTLKIQRTERGDSAVYLCASSTGAGTGNTIYFGEGSWLTVV.